This TCR beta chain appears in the sequencing data of a study of technical replicates of blood from a few donors. CDR3 length equals 15 residues. Germline trimming cut 5 bases from V and 5 bases from J; bases unmatched to any gene: 10. Germline V lookup: CDR1 SGDLS, CDR2 YYNGEE. Data came from immunoSEQ multiplex PCR; TCRdb stores just in-frame clones and leaves some out. The sample consists of about 100,000 clones, about 94% of them appearing once. The receptor comes from a human donor in good health. Sequenced material: T cells isolated from PBMCs. The chain joins TRBV9 to TRBJ2-5; 9 nucleotides agree with TRBD1. For the CDR3, the DNA is TGTGCCAGCAGGAGAGGGACAGGGTCAGCGGAGACCCAGTACTTC. Translation: CASRRGTGSAETQYF. The variable domain in full, completed from reference TRBV9 and TRBJ2-5, reads DSGVTQTPKHLITATGQRVTLRCSPRSGDLSVYWYQQSLDQGLQFLIQYYNGEERAKGNILERFSAQQFPDLHSELNLSSLELGDSALYFCASRRGTGSAETQYFGPGTRLLVL.